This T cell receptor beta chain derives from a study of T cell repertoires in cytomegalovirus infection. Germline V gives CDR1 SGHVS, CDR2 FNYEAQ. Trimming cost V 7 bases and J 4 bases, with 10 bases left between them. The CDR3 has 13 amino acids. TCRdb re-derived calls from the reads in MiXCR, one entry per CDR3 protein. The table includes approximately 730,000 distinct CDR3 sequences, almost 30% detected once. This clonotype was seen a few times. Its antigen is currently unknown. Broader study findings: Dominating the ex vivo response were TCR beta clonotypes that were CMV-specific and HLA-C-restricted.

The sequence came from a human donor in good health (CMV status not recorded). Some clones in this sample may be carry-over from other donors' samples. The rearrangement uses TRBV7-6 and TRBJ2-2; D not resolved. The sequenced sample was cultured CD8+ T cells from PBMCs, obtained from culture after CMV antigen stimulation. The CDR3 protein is CASNRPITGELFF. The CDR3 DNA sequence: TGTGCCAGCAATCGCCCGATCACCGGGGAGCTGTTTTTT.